This TCR beta chain was documented in a study of blood T cells in healthy people across ages. To note about this clonotype: Its antigen remains unidentified. A single base separates this from a much larger clone, so it may be a read error.

Germline loops: CDR1 SGHTA, CDR2 FQGTGA. CDR3 length equals 16 residues. Study results and caveats: Age advanced and TCR beta diversity per million T cells fell, roughly linearly. Leaving the PBMCs unsorted stopped any conclusive comparison of naive versus antigen-experienced cells.

Using a J-beta primer mix together with a sample-barcoded 5' primer, a second PCR was run for 7 to 11 cycles. Unique molecular identifiers of 12 random nucleotides labeled each cDNA. TCRdb recomputed calls from the 5' RACE reads with MiXCR, one row per CDR3 protein. There are about 650,000 distinct CDR3 sequences in the sample; about 34% occur only once, and 15% to 19% lies in the top ten. The origin of this receptor is a woman of 80 years or more in good health. This chain links TRBV7-3 with TRBJ2-1, with 8 bases that match TRBD2. The sample taken for sequencing was blood. The CDR3 loop is CARSLRGGTSIDEQFF. Here the CDR3 DNA reads TGTGCCCGCAGCTTAAGGGGGGGGACTAGTATCGATGAGCAGTTCTTC.